This T cell receptor (beta chain) was recorded in a study of blood T cells in healthy people across ages. The wider study: About one barcoded beta molecule per two T cells was the capture yield of template switching. Study-level findings and limits: Whereas aged donors had fewer naive CD4+ cells, long-lived donors had more of them and higher diversity.

A sample-barcoded 5' primer and a J-beta primer mix were used in a second PCR of roughly 7 to 11 cycles. Template switching added a 12-random-nucleotide identifier to every cDNA molecule. TCRdb processed the 5' RACE reads anew with MiXCR; each CDR3 protein has one entry. The sample gives 1.5 million to 2 million distinct CDR3 sequences, 28% of which show up once; roughly 8% is in the top ten. Germline V gives CDR1 SGDLS, CDR2 YYNGEE. CDR3 length: 16 residues. Trimming removed 4 bases at V and 2 bases at J, with 16 bases between. Every donor contributed roughly 10 milliliters of peripheral blood by blood draw. Of note for this clonotype: What it binds is unknown.

This sequence joins TRBV9 and TRBJ2-1; maybe TRBD1 (6 bases). This sequence originates from a woman aged 30 to 39 in good health. Material for sequencing was blood. The CDR3 DNA reads as TGTGCCAGCAGCCCTCGGAACAGGGTGGCCTACAATGAGCAGTTCTTC. Translating it yields CASSPRNRVAYNEQFF.